This T cell receptor beta chain appears in the sequencing data of a study of cytomegalovirus exposure and HLA in healthy donors. As for the study in general: A previous analysis identified approximately 120 million unique TCR beta sequences derived from around 200 million T cells.

PCR amplification relied on 60 Vbeta primers (plus 13 Jbeta primers). Measured with immunoSEQ multiplex PCR; TCRdb has only the in-frame clones, and not every one. The sample carries 30,000 to 40,000 clones, 75% to 90% recorded once. Overall study results and limits: A later analysis found most CMV-associated TCR beta chains apparently HLA-restricted. An apparent linkage of common viral pathogens to several of the most significant clusters emerged in a later analysis.

To note about this clone: Its antigen is not known.

Trimming shortened V by 4 bases and J by 9 bases, and 14 bases separated the two germline ends. CDR1 is SGDLS, CDR2 YYNGEE, per germline. The CDR3 has 13 amino acids. The chain recombines TRBV9 with TRBJ2-1; TRBD1 might be the D (6 bases). Sequenced sample: PBMCs. This TCR derives from a male donor in good health and CMV-seronegative. The DNA of the CDR3 is TGTGCCAGCAGCACAACAGGGTTTTCTGAGCAGTTCTTC. Its translation: CASSTTGFSEQFF.